This TCR beta chain derives from a study of cytomegalovirus exposure and HLA in healthy donors. J was trimmed by 8 bases and V by 0 bases; bases with no gene match: 16. The CDR3 is made up of 18 amino acids. Germline V CDR1 and CDR2: LNHNV, YYDKDF (reference sequence). Amplification used 60 Vbeta primers and 13 Jbeta primers. Data came from immunoSEQ multiplex PCR; TCRdb stores just in-frame clones and leaves some out. The sample records around 190,000 clones, more than 75% being singletons. This receptor was obtained from a woman aged 18 to 35 in good health and CMV-seronegative. The sequenced material came from PBMCs. The V gene is TRBV15, the J gene TRBJ1-2; 9 nucleotides line up with TRBD1. CDR3 loop: CATSRDLTGGTRTSGYTF. The CDR3 DNA reads TGTGCCACCAGCAGAGATTTGACAGGGGGTACCCGGACGAGCGGCTACACCTTC.